One and the same sample provided the 27 T cell receptor beta chains below, sequenced in a study of T cell responses to AZD1222 COVID-19 vaccine. The repertoire was sequenced with immunoSEQ multiplex PCR; TCRdb's copy has only in-frame clones and lacks some. This repertoire shows 150,000 or so clones, around 90% found once; its top ten account for 6.3%. The sequencing used peripheral blood, collected on day 0 of AZD1222 vaccination. These receptors all stem from an adult in good health.

The rearrangement uses TRBV30 and TRBJ2-7, with TRBD1 as a possible D gene (6 bases). The length of the CDR3 is 15 residues. V lost 0 bases, J lost 2 bases, and 14 bases lay in between. The germline V gene encodes CDR1 GTSNPN and CDR2 SVGIG (reference sequence). Written as DNA, the CDR3 is TGTGCCTGGAGTGTACGCGGGCAGGGGCCCTACGAGCAGTACTTC. Translating gives CAWSVRGQGPYEQYF. Supplemented by reference TRBV30 and TRBJ2-7, the full variable domain reads SQTIHQWPATLVQPVGSPLSLECTVEGTSNPNLYWYRQAAGRGLQLLFYSVGIGQISSEVPQNLSASRPQDRQFILSSKKLLLSDSGFYLCAWSVRGQGPYEQYFGPGTRLTVT.

The chain recombines TRBV6-2 or TRBV6-3 with TRBJ1-5, with D uncertain. Trimming pared 5 bases from V and 9 bases from J, leaving 20 bases between. Germline CDR1 MNHEY, CDR2 SVGEGT. The length of the CDR3 is 15 residues. The CDR3 protein is CASSLPPREGRPQHF. CDR3 DNA sequence: TGTGCCAGCAGTCTACCACCCAGAGAGGGTCGGCCCCAGCATTTT.

The chain joins TRBV6-5 to TRBJ2-3, with 7 bases that match TRBD2. The V and J ends lost 7 bases and 3 bases, in that order; junction bases with no gene match: 7. CDR1 MNHEY and CDR2 SVGAGI come from the germline V gene. This CDR3 contains 14 residues. Here the CDR3 reads CASMRGSLTDTQYF. In DNA form, the CDR3 reads TGTGCCAGCATGCGGGGGAGCCTAACAGATACGCAGTATTTT.

V usage is TRBV20-1 and J usage is TRBJ1-1, with 8 bases that match TRBD1. The CDR3 has 10 amino acids. CDR1 DFQATT and CDR2 SNEGSKA come from the germline V gene (reference sequence). Unmatched junction bases numbered 2, after V lost 5 bases and J lost 9 bases. CDR3: CSARTGQAFF. As DNA, the CDR3 is TGCAGTGCTCGGACAGGGCAAGCTTTCTTT.

The chain has TRBV6-6 and TRBJ2-4; D remains unclear. The CDR3 totals 10 residues. The germline CDR1 and CDR2 sequences are MNHNY and SVGAGI (reference sequence). Trimming removed 10 bases from V and 8 bases from J, with 9 bases in between. The CDR3 loop is CAKIRDIQYF. The CDR3 DNA reads as TGTGCCAAGATCCGGGACATTCAGTACTTC.

DNA of the CDR3: TGTGCCAGCAGCTTGGTGGGGCCGTTGGGGGGCTCCTACGAGCAGTACTTC. Translated: CASSLVGPLGGSYEQYF. V and J are TRBV5-8 and TRBJ2-7; the D gene is possibly TRBD2 (6 bases). The CDR3 is made up of 17 amino acids. Germline loops: CDR1 SGHTS, CDR2 YDEGEE. The ends were cut back, 0 bases at V and 0 bases at J, with 16 bases in the middle.

This clone showed up just a few times. This rearrangement joins TRBV19 to TRBJ1-4; the D gene is possibly TRBD1 (6 bases). This CDR3 contains 14 residues. Trimming removed 5 bases at V and 4 bases at J, with 11 bases between. The germline CDR1 and CDR2 sequences are LNHDA and SQIVND (reference sequence). The CDR3, as DNA: TGTGCCAGTAGTGAGACAGGATATAATGAAAAACTGTTTTTT. This encodes CASSETGYNEKLFF.

This clone was detected a few times. The J gene is TRBJ1-1, the V gene TRBV5-4; D is unclear. CDR1 and CDR2 from the germline V gene are SGHNT and YYREEE (reference sequence). V was clipped by 4 bases and J by 0 bases, with 13 bases between them. This CDR3 is built from 15 residues. The CDR3: CASSESQILNTEAFF. The CDR3 DNA sequence: TGTGCCAGCAGCGAATCACAGATTTTGAACACTGAAGCTTTCTTT.

The CDR3, as DNA: TGTGCCAGCAGCTTTCGAGGGCACGGTCGGGATGAGCAGTTCTTC. Amino acid sequence: CASSFRGHGRDEQFF. The chain is built from TRBV7-2 and TRBJ2-1; TRBD2 is a possible D gene (5 bases). Germline V gives CDR1 SGHTA, CDR2 FQGNSA. There are 15 residues in the CDR3. V lost 3 bases and J 8 bases, leaving 17 bases between the germline ends.

The J gene is TRBJ1-2, the V gene TRBV29-1, with a possible D match to TRBD1 (5 bases). This CDR3 is 12 amino acids long. CDR1 is SQVTM and CDR2 is ANQGSEA in the germline V gene. Trimming stripped 4 bases from V and 4 bases from J, with 10 bases between. The DNA for the CDR3 is TGCAGCGTTGCCTGGGGCCTCTATGGCTACACCTTC. Translation: CSVAWGLYGYTF.

The J gene is TRBJ1-3, the V gene TRBV30; unclear D gene. The V end was cut by 8 bases, the J end by 2 bases, with 19 bases between. The germline gives CDR1 GTSNPN, CDR2 SVGIG (reference sequence). CDR3 length: 15 residues. The CDR3 nucleotides read TGTGCCAGTAGATCCGGATCCTGGCCTGGAAACACCATATATTTT. As protein: CASRSGSWPGNTIYF.

J is TRBJ1-4 and V is TRBV13, with 7 bases identical to TRBD1. The length of the CDR3 is 14 residues. CDR1 and CDR2 (germline): PRHDT, FYEKMQ (reference sequence). J lost 5 bases, V lost 5 bases, and 5 bases had no gene match. The CDR3 is CASSPRGQNEKLFF. CDR3 nucleotides: TGTGCCAGCAGCCCGAGGGGGCAGAATGAAAAACTGTTTTTT. Combining the CDR3 with reference TRBV13 and TRBJ1-4 gives the whole variable domain AAGVIQSPRHLIKEKRETATLKCYPIPRHDTVYWYQQGPGQDPQFLISFYEKMQSDKGSIPDRFSAQQFSDYHSELNMSSLELGDSALYFCASSPRGQNEKLFFGSGTQLSVL.

This sequence joins TRBV5-8 and TRBJ2-1, with 7 bases fitting TRBD1. Germline CDR1 is SGHTS and CDR2 is YDEGEE. The CDR3 contains 16 residues. V lost 4 bases and J lost 3; bases outside the gene matches: 10. As DNA, the CDR3 is TGTGCCAGCAGCCCGAGTTCAGGGACAGACTACAATGAGCAGTTCTTC. It translates to CASSPSSGTDYNEQFF. The full variable domain, its missing parts supplied by reference TRBV5-8 and TRBJ2-1, is EAGVTQSPTHLIKTRGQQATLRCSPISGHTSVYWYQQALGLGLQFLLWYDEGEERNRGNFPPRFSGRQFPNYSSELNVNALELEDSALYLCASSPSSGTDYNEQFFGPGTRLTVL.

The chain couples TRBV7-2 to TRBJ2-2; D may match TRBD1 or TRBD2 (5 bases each). Between the trimmed V and J ends, which lost 5 bases and 5 bases, there was a span of 18 bases. The CDR3 contains 16 residues. Germline V gives CDR1 SGHTA, CDR2 FQGNSA. CDR3 DNA sequence: TGTGCCAGCAGCCGCCGGGAAGGGGCGCAGACCGGGGAGCTGTTTTTT. It encodes CASSRREGAQTGELFF.

The chain carries TRBV30 and TRBJ2-7; D is perhaps TRBD1 (6 bases). Germline-derived CDR1 and CDR2 are GTSNPN and SVGIG (reference sequence). V was shortened by 0 bases and J by 0 bases, with 12 bases between the two germline ends. This CDR3 comprises 15 residues. The CDR3 loop reads CAWSVRQVVSYEQYF. The CDR3 DNA follows: TGTGCCTGGAGTGTACGACAGGTCGTCTCCTACGAGCAGTACTTC.

This clone was detected only once. This chain links TRBV7-2 with TRBJ1-3; D is perhaps TRBD1 (5 bases). V dropped 4 bases and J dropped 0 bases, with 22 bases sitting between them. Germline CDR1 is SGHTA and CDR2 is FQGNSA. This CDR3 region has 19 residues. This CDR3 reads CASSSPRESGRISGNTIYF. CDR3 DNA sequence: TGTGCCAGCAGCTCGCCCAGGGAGTCCGGTAGAATCTCTGGAAACACCATATATTTT.

This rearrangement joins TRBV29-1 to TRBJ1-2, with D unresolved. Deletions cut 2 bases from V and 8 bases from J, with 12 bases between. This CDR3 region has 12 residues. CDR1 is SQVTM and CDR2 is ANQGSEA in the germline V gene. The CDR3 coding sequence is TGCAGCGTTGAACTCGGGAACGGGGGCTACACCTTC. Translated, it gives CSVELGNGGYTF.

The rearrangement links TRBV7-9 to TRBJ1-1; D is undetermined. V gave up 4 bases and J gave up 3 bases, with 15 bases separating them. CDR1 is SEHNR and CDR2 is FQNEAQ in the germline V gene (reference sequence). The CDR3 totals 15 residues. The DNA for the CDR3 is TGTGCCAGCAGCTCCGAGCAGGTTAAGGACACTGAAGCTTTCTTT. Residues: CASSSEQVKDTEAFF.

The chain joins TRBV9 to TRBJ1-2; 8 positions match TRBD1. V lost 4 bases, J lost 2 bases, and 4 bases stayed unmatched. The germline CDR1 and CDR2 sequences are SGDLS and YYNGEE. This CDR3 has 14 amino acids. The CDR3 loop is CASSPGQENYGYTF. CDR3 coding DNA: TGTGCCAGCAGCCCGGGACAGGAAAACTATGGCTACACCTTC.

The rearrangement uses TRBV7-9 and TRBJ1-4; 8 positions match TRBD1. Germline assignment: CDR1 SEHNR and CDR2 FQNEAQ (reference sequence). The CDR3 contains 16 residues. Losses at the gene ends were 5 bases for V and 7 bases for J; bases not matched to a gene: 12. This chain's CDR3 is CASSPVAQGAVEKLFF. In DNA, the CDR3 is TGTGCCAGCAGCCCCGTCGCTCAGGGGGCTGTTGAAAAACTGTTTTTT.

This sequence joins TRBV5-1 and TRBJ1-2; 7 nucleotides align to TRBD1. Germline CDR1 reads SGHRS; CDR2 reads YFSETQ. This CDR3 spans 15 amino acids. V shed 1 base and J 1 base; nucleotides not matched to a gene: 4. The CDR3 sequence: CASSLWDSNNYGYTF. The CDR3 coding sequence is TGCGCCAGCAGCTTGTGGGACAGTAATAACTATGGCTACACCTTC.

V is TRBV5-1 and J is TRBJ1-2; D perhaps matches TRBD1 (5 bases). The CDR3 contains 16 residues. V lost 0 bases to trimming and J lost 6 bases, with 18 bases between them. Germline CDR1 reads SGHRS; CDR2 reads YFSETQ. Here the CDR3 DNA reads TGCGCCAGCAGCTTGGTAGCAGGGTCAAGTGGGGATGGCTACACCTTC. Translated: CASSLVAGSSGDGYTF.

This chain joins TRBV5-1 and TRBJ1-1; D ambiguous. Germline CDR1 reads SGHRS; CDR2 reads YFSETQ. V gave up 3 bases and J gave up 2 bases, with 14 bases separating them. The CDR3 is 15 amino acids. The CDR3 spells CASSSGSGLNTEAFF. CDR3 in DNA: TGCGCCAGCAGCTCTGGGAGCGGACTTAACACTGAAGCTTTCTTT.

The J gene is TRBJ2-2, the V gene TRBV6-4; no definite D call. The V gene's germline CDR1 is MRHNA and CDR2 SNTAGT. V was clipped by 6 bases and J by 1 base, with 18 bases between them. The CDR3 is made up of 17 amino acids. CDR3 sequence reads: CASSRPTGTKNTGELFF. In DNA form, the CDR3 reads TGTGCCAGCAGCCGGCCAACTGGTACCAAGAACACCGGGGAGCTGTTTTTT.

The chain is built from TRBV21-1 and TRBJ1-1; the table's D call, TRBD1, has no DNA check behind it. TRBV21-1 is flagged as a pseudogene. This CDR3 is built from 16 residues. CDR3 bases: TGTGCCAGTGGCCATCCCGCGGACAATCAGAACACTGAAGCTTTCTTT. Protein product: CASGHPADNQNTEAFF.

V is TRBV19 and J is TRBJ1-2; D is uncertain. The CDR3 is 15 amino acids. Trimming stripped 3 bases from V and 8 bases from J, with 19 bases between. Germline values: CDR1 LNHDA, CDR2 SQIVND (reference sequence). The CDR3 coding sequence is TGTGCCAGTAGTATGGACGGTGTACCCGACGCGGGCTACACCTTC. This codes for CASSMDGVPDAGYTF.

The rearrangement uses TRBV9 and TRBJ2-4; maybe TRBD1 (6 bases). V lost 3 bases and J lost 0, with 19 bases in between. Germline V gene data show CDR1 as SGDLS and CDR2 as YYNGEE. The CDR3 is made up of 18 amino acids. Here the CDR3 reads CASSAEQGGPLAKNIQYF. The CDR3 DNA reads as TGTGCCAGCAGCGCAGAACAGGGCGGTCCACTAGCCAAAAACATTCAGTACTTC. Looking up the rest from reference TRBV9 and TRBJ2-4 gives the full variable domain: DSGVTQTPKHLITATGQRVTLRCSPRSGDLSVYWYQQSLDQGLQFLIQYYNGEERAKGNILERFSAQQFPDLHSELNLSSLELGDSALYFCASSAEQGGPLAKNIQYFGAGTRLSVL.